This TCR beta chain derives from a study of blood T cells in healthy people across ages. Primed by a sample-barcoded 5' primer and a J-beta primer mix, a second PCR proceeded for roughly 7 to 11 cycles. Using its own MiXCR run on the 5' RACE reads, TCRdb lists one record per CDR3 protein. The sample lists 800,000 to 1,300,000 distinct CDR3 sequences; under 30% were seen once. CDR1 SGHDT and CDR2 YYEEEE come from the germline V gene. Trimming removed 4 bases from V and 2 bases from J; junction bases left unmatched: 5. This CDR3 comprises 15 residues. The sample was also reused in another study, on T cells of mothers and their children.

Source material: blood. This clonotype originated in a girl under 10 years old in good health. The chain uses TRBV5-6 and TRBJ2-5; TRBD1 matches at 10 bases. The CDR3 here is CASSQGQGLQETQYF. The CDR3 bases are TGTGCCAGCAGCCAGGGACAGGGGCTTCAAGAGACCCAGTACTTC.